Following are 4 T cell receptor beta chains from one sample sequenced in a study of shared clonotypes between healthy human individuals. CD8 cells regarded as naive lacked CD45RO, were positively chosen for CCR7, and omitted terminally differentiated effector memory CD45RA+ cells. Assay used: immunoSEQ multiplex PCR; TCRdb lists only in-frame clones, some missing. The sample has fewer than 1 million clones; 96% are singletons. The sample was naive CD8+ T cells sorted from blood. The receptors derive from a man in his thirties or forties in good health.

The chain uses TRBV15 and TRBJ2-1; 9 bases align to TRBD2. This CDR3 region has 18 residues. J gave up 7 bases and V 1 base, and 14 bases lay outside the gene matches. Germline V gene lookup returns CDR1 LNHNV and CDR2 YYDKDF (reference sequence). The CDR3 DNA is TGTGCCACCAGCAGAGTAAGCATTGATAGCGGGAGACCTAATGAGCAGTTCTTC. It codes for CATSRVSIDSGRPNEQFF. The entire variable domain, with the rest obtained from reference TRBV15 and TRBJ2-1, is as follows: DAMVIQNPRYQVTQFGKPVTLSCSQTLNHNVMYWYQQKSSQAPKLLFHYYDKDFNNEADTPDNFQSRRPNTSFCFLDIRSPGLGDTAMYLCATSRVSIDSGRPNEQFFGPGTRLTVL.

In this sample, this clone turned up once. The chain uses TRBV6-5 and TRBJ1-1; no reliable D call. This CDR3 is built from 15 residues. Germline V lookup: CDR1 MNHEY, CDR2 SVGAGI. V was trimmed by 2 bases and J by 1 base, leaving 11 bases between them. CDR3 residues: CASSYDKQGNTEAFF. The CDR3 DNA reads TGTGCCAGCAGTTACGATAAACAAGGGAACACTGAAGCTTTCTTT.

The chain carries TRBV7-9 and TRBJ2-7, with a possible D match to TRBD1 (6 bases). In germline, CDR1 is SEHNR, CDR2 FQNEAQ (reference sequence). CDR3 length: 13 amino acids. The germline V and J ends were trimmed by 8 bases and 1 base, with 12 bases remaining between them. The CDR3 reads CASQGQTSYEQYF. CDR3 DNA: TGTGCCAGCCAAGGACAGACGTCCTACGAGCAGTACTTC. The full variable domain, rest sourced from reference TRBV7-9 and TRBJ2-7, is DTGVSQNPRHKITKRGQNVTFRCDPISEHNRLYWYRQTLGQGPEFLTYFQNEAQLEKSRLLSDRFSAERPKGSFSTLEIQRTEQGDSAMYLCASQGQTSYEQYFGPGTRLTVT.

V and J are TRBV19 and TRBJ1-5, with D possibly TRBD1 on 5 matching bases. The CDR3 covers 15 residues. Germline loops: CDR1 LNHDA, CDR2 SQIVND (reference sequence). The V gene lost 2 bases and the J gene lost 4 bases, with 12 bases spanning the gap. CDR3 sequence reads: CASSITGTANQPQHF. CDR3 nucleotides: TGTGCCAGTAGTATAACCGGGACTGCTAATCAGCCCCAGCATTTT.